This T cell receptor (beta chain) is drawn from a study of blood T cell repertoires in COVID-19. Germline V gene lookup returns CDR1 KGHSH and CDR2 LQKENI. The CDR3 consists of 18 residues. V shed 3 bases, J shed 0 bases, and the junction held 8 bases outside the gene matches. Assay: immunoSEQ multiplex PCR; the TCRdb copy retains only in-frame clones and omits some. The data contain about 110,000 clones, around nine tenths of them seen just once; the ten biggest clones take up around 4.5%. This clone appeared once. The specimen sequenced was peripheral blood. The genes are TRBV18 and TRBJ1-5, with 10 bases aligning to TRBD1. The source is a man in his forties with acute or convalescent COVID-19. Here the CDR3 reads CASSPVPGQGNSNQPQHF. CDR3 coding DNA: TGTGCCAGCTCACCCGTCCCGGGACAGGGGAATAGCAATCAGCCCCAGCATTTT.